Listed here are 8 T cell receptor beta chains from one sample, sequenced in a study of cytomegalovirus exposure and HLA in healthy donors. PCR was performed using 60 Vbeta and 13 Jbeta primers. The data were produced by immunoSEQ multiplex PCR, yet TCRdb's version contains in-frame clones alone and is incomplete. In the table there are 55,000 to 85,000 clones, 60% to 80% of which are singletons. The sequenced sample consisted of PBMCs. The receptors derive from a woman aged 40 to 55 in good health and CMV-seropositive.

V usage is TRBV6-5 and J usage is TRBJ2-3; D perhaps matches TRBD2 (6 bases). This CDR3 contains 11 residues. V was pared by 4 bases and J by 8 bases, with 7 bases between. Germline V lookup: CDR1 MNHEY, CDR2 SVGAGI. This chain's CDR3 is CASSSTSTQYF. The CDR3 nucleotides are TGTGCCAGCAGTTCGACTAGTACGCAGTATTTT.

This chain connects TRBV27 to TRBJ2-4; no firm D call. The CDR3 length is 16 residues. V lost 5 bases to trimming and J lost 0 bases, with 14 bases between them. Per germline, CDR1 MNHEY and CDR2 SMNVEV (reference sequence). The CDR3 region is CASSPRLQLAKNIQYF. The CDR3 DNA reads TGTGCCAGCAGTCCCAGGCTTCAGCTAGCCAAAAACATTCAGTACTTC.

Note on this clone: Germline and junction disagree at one end, which may indicate a read error. The V call is TRBV7-8, the J call TRBJ1-4, with 7 nucleotides matching TRBD1. The CDR3 contains 14 residues. The V gene's germline CDR1 is SGHVS and CDR2 FQNEAQ. CDR3 in amino acids: CASSLGTANEKPFF. The CDR3, as DNA: TGTGCCAGCAGCCTCGGGACAGCTAATGAAAAACCGTTTTTT.

The chain is built from TRBV18 and TRBJ2-3; TRBD2 is a possible D gene (6 bases). In germline, CDR1 is KGHSH, CDR2 LQKENI. CDR3 length equals 14 residues. V was clipped by 2 bases and J by 11 bases, with 17 bases between them. CDR3 sequence: CASSPKWEDDKQYF. The CDR3 coding sequence is TGTGCCAGCTCACCAAAGTGGGAGGACGACAAGCAGTATTTT.

This rearrangement joins TRBV10-3 to TRBJ1-6; 10 bases are shared with TRBD1. Germline CDR1 and CDR2: ENHRY and SYGVKD. V lost 6 bases and J lost 7; bases outside the gene matches: 9. CDR3 size: 16 residues. Here the CDR3 DNA reads TGTGCCATCAGCCTCGGGACAGGGGATGGAAATTCACCCCTCCACTTT. Its translation is CAISLGTGDGNSPLHF.

This chain joins TRBV7-9 and TRBJ2-7, with D unclear. CDR1 SEHNR and CDR2 FQNEAQ come from the germline V gene (reference sequence). Trimming removed 5 bases at V and 6 bases at J, with 14 bases between. CDR3 length: 13 amino acids. DNA for the CDR3: TGTGCCAGCAGCACACCGGTTAGCTTCGAGCAGTACTTC. This translates into CASSTPVSFEQYF.

This chain links TRBV6-6 with TRBJ1-5; 7 nucleotides match TRBD1. The J segment lost 6 bases and the V segment lost 6 bases, leaving 5 bases of the junction unmatched. The germline V gene has CDR1 MNHNY and CDR2 SVGAGI (reference sequence). The CDR3 is 13 amino acids. CDR3 coding DNA: TGTGCCAGCAGCAGGGGGGAAGGTCAGCCCCAGCATTTT. Amino acids: CASSRGEGQPQHF.

This clone showed up just a few times. The V and J genes are TRBV2 and TRBJ2-3; no reliable D call. Trimming pared 7 bases from V and 1 base from J, leaving 15 bases between. This CDR3 region has 15 residues. The germline V gene encodes CDR1 SNHLY and CDR2 FYNNEI. CDR3 sequence reads: CASTRQHRGTDTQYF. The CDR3 DNA is TGTGCCAGCACGCGGCAGCACCGAGGCACAGATACGCAGTATTTT.